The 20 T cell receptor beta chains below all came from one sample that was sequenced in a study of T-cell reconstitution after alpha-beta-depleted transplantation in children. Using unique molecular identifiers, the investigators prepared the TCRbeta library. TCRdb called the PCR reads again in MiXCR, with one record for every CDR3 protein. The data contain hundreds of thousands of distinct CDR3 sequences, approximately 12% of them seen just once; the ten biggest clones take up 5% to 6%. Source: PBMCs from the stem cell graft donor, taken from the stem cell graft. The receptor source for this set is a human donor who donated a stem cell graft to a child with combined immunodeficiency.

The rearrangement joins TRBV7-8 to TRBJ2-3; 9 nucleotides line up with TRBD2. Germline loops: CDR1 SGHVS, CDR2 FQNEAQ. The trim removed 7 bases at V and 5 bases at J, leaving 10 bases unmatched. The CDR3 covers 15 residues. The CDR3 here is CASISSGTSLDTQYF. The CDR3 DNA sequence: TGTGCCAGCATTTCCTCCGGGACTAGCTTAGATACGCAGTATTTT.

As DNA, the CDR3 is TGTGCCAGTAGTATGATGAGATATCAGCCCCAGCATTTT. Protein: CASSMMRYQPQHF. The chain combines TRBV19 with TRBJ1-5; unclear D gene. Germline-derived CDR1 and CDR2 are LNHDA and SQIVND (reference sequence). The CDR3 runs to 13 residues. V lost 3 bases, J lost 5 bases, and 8 bases lay in between. Full variable domain (rest looked up from reference TRBV19 and TRBJ1-5): DGGITQSPKYLFRKEGQNVTLSCEQNLNHDAMYWYRQDPGQGLRLIYYSQIVNDFQKGDIAEGYSVSREKKESFPLTVTSAQKNPTAFYLCASSMMRYQPQHFGDGTRLSIL.

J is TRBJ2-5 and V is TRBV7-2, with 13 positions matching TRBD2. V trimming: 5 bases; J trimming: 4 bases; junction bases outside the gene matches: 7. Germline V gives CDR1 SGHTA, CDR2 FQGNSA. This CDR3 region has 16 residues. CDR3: CASSPTSGGAGETQYF. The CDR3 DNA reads TGTGCCAGCAGCCCCACTAGCGGGGGGGCCGGAGAGACCCAGTACTTC.

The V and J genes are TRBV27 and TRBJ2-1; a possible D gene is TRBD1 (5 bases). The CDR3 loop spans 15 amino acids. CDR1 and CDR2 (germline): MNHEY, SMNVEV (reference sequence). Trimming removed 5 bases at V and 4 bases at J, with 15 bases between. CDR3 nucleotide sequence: TGTGCCAGCAGTGGCCCGGTTAGGGGATACAATGAGCAGTTCTTC. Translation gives CASSGPVRGYNEQFF.

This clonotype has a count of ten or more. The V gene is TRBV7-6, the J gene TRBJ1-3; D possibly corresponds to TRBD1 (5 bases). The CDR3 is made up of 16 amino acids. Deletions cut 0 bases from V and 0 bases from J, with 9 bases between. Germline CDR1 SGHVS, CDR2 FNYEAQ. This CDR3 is CASSLAGGPSGNTIYF. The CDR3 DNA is TGTGCCAGCAGCTTAGCCGGGGGTCCCTCTGGAAACACCATATATTTT. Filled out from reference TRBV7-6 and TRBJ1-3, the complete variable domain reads GAGVSQSPRYKVTKRGQDVALRCDPISGHVSLYWYRQALGQGPEFLTYFNYEAQQDKSGLPNDRFSAERPEGSISTLTIQRTEQRDSAMYRCASSLAGGPSGNTIYFGEGSWLTVV.

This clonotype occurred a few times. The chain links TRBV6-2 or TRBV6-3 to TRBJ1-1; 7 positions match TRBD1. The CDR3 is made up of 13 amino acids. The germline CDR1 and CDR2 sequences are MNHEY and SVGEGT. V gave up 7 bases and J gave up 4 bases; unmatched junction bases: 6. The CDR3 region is CASTSNRGTEAFF. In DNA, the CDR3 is TGTGCCAGCACCTCTAACAGGGGCACTGAAGCTTTCTTT.

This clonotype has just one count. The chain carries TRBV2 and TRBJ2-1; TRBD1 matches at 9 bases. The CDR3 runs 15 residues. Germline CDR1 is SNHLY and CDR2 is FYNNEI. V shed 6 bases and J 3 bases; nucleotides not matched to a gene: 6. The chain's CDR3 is CASRVQGAGYNEQFF. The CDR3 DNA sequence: TGTGCCAGCAGAGTACAGGGGGCTGGCTACAATGAGCAGTTCTTC.

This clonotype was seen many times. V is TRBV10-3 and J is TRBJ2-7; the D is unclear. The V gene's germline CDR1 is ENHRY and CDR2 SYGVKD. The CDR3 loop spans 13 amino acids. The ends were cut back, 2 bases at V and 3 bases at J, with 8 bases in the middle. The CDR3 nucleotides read TGTGCCATCAGTGAGGGTCAGAGCTACGAGCAGTACTTC. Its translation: CAISEGQSYEQYF.

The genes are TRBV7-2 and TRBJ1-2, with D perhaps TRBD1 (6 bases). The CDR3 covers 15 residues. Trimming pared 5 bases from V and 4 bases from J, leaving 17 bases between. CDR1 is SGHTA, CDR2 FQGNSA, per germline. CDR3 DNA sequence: TGTGCCAGCAGCCCCCTTGGGGGCCAGGCCTATGGCTACACCTTC. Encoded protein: CASSPLGGQAYGYTF.

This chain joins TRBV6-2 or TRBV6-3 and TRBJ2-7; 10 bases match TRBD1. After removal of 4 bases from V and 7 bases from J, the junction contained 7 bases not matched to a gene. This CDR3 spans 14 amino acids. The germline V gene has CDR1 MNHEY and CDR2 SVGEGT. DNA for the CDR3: TGTGCCAGCAGTTTCCGGCGGGACAGGGGAGAGCAGTACTTC. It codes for CASSFRRDRGEQYF.

The CDR3 region has the DNA TGTGCCAGCAGCTTATTTCTAAGCACAGATACGCAGTATTTT. Translation gives CASSLFLSTDTQYF. J is TRBJ2-3 and V is TRBV7-2, with D unresolved. The CDR3 covers 14 residues. In germline, CDR1 is SGHTA, CDR2 FQGNSA. V shed 2 bases and J shed 0 bases, with 6 bases lying between them.

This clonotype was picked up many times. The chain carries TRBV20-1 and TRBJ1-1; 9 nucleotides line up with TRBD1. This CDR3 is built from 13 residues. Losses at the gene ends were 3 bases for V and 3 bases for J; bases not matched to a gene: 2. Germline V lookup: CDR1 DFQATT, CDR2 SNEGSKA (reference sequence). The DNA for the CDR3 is TGCAGTGCTAGTAACAGGGGGCACACTGAAGCTTTCTTT. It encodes CSASNRGHTEAFF.

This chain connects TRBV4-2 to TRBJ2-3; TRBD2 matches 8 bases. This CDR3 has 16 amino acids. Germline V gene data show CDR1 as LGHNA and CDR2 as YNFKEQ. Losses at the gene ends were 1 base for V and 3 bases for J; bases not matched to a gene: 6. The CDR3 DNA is TGTGCCAGCAGCCAAGGGGCTAGCGGGCAGACAGATACGCAGTATTTT. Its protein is CASSQGASGQTDTQYF.

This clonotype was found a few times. In DNA, the CDR3 is TGTGCCAGTAGTATAGGGGGACAGGGCCGAGGCGAGCAGTACTTC. As protein: CASSIGGQGRGEQYF. The genes are TRBV19 and TRBJ2-7, with 9 bases matching TRBD1. Germline CDR1 reads LNHDA; CDR2 reads SQIVND (reference sequence). The ends lost 1 base at V and 6 bases at J; junction bases unmatched: 7. CDR3 length: 15 residues.

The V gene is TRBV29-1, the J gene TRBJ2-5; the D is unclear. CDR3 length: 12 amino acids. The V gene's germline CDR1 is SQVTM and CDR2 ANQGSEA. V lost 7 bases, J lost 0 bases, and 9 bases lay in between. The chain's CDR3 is CSAQPYQETQYF. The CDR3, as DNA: TGCAGCGCACAGCCGTACCAAGAGACCCAGTACTTC.

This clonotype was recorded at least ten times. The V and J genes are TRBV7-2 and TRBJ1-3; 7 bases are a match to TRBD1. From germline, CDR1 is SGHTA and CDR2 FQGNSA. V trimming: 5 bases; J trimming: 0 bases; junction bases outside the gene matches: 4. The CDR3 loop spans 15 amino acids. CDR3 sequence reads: CASSAYRGSGNTIYF. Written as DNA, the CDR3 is TGTGCCAGCAGCGCATACAGGGGCTCTGGAAACACCATATATTTT.

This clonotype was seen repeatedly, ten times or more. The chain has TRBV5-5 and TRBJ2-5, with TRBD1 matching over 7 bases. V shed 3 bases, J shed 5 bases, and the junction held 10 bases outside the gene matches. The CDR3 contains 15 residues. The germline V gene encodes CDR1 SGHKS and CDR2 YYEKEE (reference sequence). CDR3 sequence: CASSYLQGLGETQYF. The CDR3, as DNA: TGTGCCAGCAGCTACCTACAGGGGCTGGGGGAGACCCAGTACTTC.

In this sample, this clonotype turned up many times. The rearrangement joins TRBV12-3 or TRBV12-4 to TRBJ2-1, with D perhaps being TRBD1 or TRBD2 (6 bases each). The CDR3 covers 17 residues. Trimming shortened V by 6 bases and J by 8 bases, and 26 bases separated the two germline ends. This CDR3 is CASSDPPRGLSGYEQFF. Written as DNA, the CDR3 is TGTGCCAGCAGCGATCCACCCAGGGGACTTTCCGGCTATGAGCAGTTCTTC.

CDR3 in DNA: TGTGCCAGCAGCCTACTACCGACAGGGATAGCGGGATCCCGCGAGCAGTACTTC. Protein: CASSLLPTGIAGSREQYF. V usage is TRBV11-1 and J usage is TRBJ2-7, with D possibly TRBD2 on 8 matching bases. The germline V and J ends were trimmed by 5 bases and 6 bases, with 29 bases remaining between them. The germline V gene has CDR1 SGHAT and CDR2 FQDESV (reference sequence). This CDR3 region has 18 residues.

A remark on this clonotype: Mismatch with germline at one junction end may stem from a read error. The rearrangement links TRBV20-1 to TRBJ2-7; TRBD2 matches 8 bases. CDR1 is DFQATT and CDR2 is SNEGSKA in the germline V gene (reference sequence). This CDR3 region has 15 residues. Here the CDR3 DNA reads TGCTCCAGGAGGGCTAGCGGGCCGCATGACTACGAGCAGAACTTC. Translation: CSRRASGPHDYEQNF.